Detailed here is one T cell receptor beta chain. The sample comes from a study of CXCR3-negative and CXCR3-positive naive CD8 T cells. The CDR3 runs 13 residues. Germline-derived CDR1 and CDR2 are SEHNR and FQNEAQ (reference sequence). TRB cDNA libraries were made by UMI-labeled 5' RACE. TCRdb reworked the 5' RACE reads into one entry per CDR3 protein, no DNA. The sample holds roughly 90,000 distinct CDR3 sequences. This rearrangement joins TRBV7-9 to TRBJ2-1. Material for sequencing was naive CXCR3- CD8+ T cells from blood. Subset defined: CD45RO-CCR7+CD27+CD95- naive CD8+ T cells lacking CXCR3 (TNR3-). This receptor was identified in a human donor in good health. Some clones in this sample may be carry-over from other donors' samples. CDR3 loop: CASSLLQVNEQFF.